These 8 T cell receptor beta chains were all obtained from the same sample, sequenced in a study of radiotherapy plus CTLA-4 blockade in lung cancer (dated by TCRdb to the late 2010s). Library preparation employed the immunoSEQ multiplex PCR assay. This is the immuneACCESS table as TCRdb keeps it, with only in-frame sequences that have V and J called. A part of the clones is gone; compared with another copy, unresolved V genes explain less than half, and the rest is unexplained. A total of tens of thousands of clones appear in this sample, approximately 79% of them only once. The biggest ten clones account for roughly 7.2% of the sample. Sequencing used peripheral blood, obtained from a patient treated with radiotherapy plus ipilimumab. The source is a human donor with non-small cell lung cancer who had stable disease on radiotherapy plus ipilimumab.

V gene TRBV10-1 combines with J gene TRBJ1-1; 8 positions agree with TRBD1. From germline, CDR1 is WNHNN and CDR2 SYGVQD (reference sequence). The V gene end was trimmed by 11 bases and the J gene end by 4 bases; junction bases not matched to a gene: 12. The CDR3 loop spans 14 amino acids. DNA of the CDR3: TGCGCCTCCCCGCTTTGGACAGGGACCACTGAAGCTTTCTTT. Protein: CASPLWTGTTEAFF.

The chain joins TRBV5-1 to TRBJ1-5, with a possible D match to TRBD1 (6 bases). Germline V CDR1 and CDR2: SGHRS, YFSETQ. The CDR3 has 15 amino acids. V lost 0 bases, J lost 6 bases, and 13 bases lay in between. In DNA form, the CDR3 reads TGCGCCAGCAGCTTGGTAACAGGGAGCGGTCAGCCCCAGCATTTT. This translates into CASSLVTGSGQPQHF.

The chain couples TRBV6-1 to TRBJ1-5, with D hard to call. Trimming cost V 7 bases and J 3 bases, with 13 bases left between them. Germline CDR1 is MNHNS and CDR2 is SASEGT. The CDR3 consists of 14 residues. The DNA of the CDR3 is TGTGCCAGCATCCTAGGTGCAAACAATCAGCCCCAGCATTTT. Its protein is CASILGANNQPQHF.

The V call is TRBV2, the J call TRBJ2-2; D unresolved. The germline V and J ends were trimmed by 3 bases and 1 base, with 6 bases remaining between them. CDR3 size: 14 residues. From germline, CDR1 is SNHLY and CDR2 FYNNEI. The CDR3: CASSESRNTGELFF. The CDR3 region has the DNA TGTGCCAGCAGTGAGAGCCGGAACACCGGGGAGCTGTTTTTT.

This rearrangement joins TRBV18 to TRBJ1-5; D call uncertain. Germline values: CDR1 KGHSH, CDR2 LQKENI. The CDR3 extends over 13 amino acids. V lost 2 bases, J lost 2 bases, and 4 bases lay in between. The CDR3 bases are TGTGCCAGCTCACCAGTGGGCAATCAGCCCCAGCATTTT. This translates into CASSPVGNQPQHF.

The CDR3 nucleotides read TGTGCCAGCAGTACAGGGTTGGCGAACACTGAAGCTTTCTTT. As protein: CASSTGLANTEAFF. This chain joins TRBV5-8 and TRBJ1-1; D may be TRBD1 (6 bases). Germline loops: CDR1 SGHTS, CDR2 YDEGEE. Trimming shortened V by 5 bases and J by 1 base, and 12 bases separated the two germline ends. This CDR3 has 14 residues.

The chain has TRBV11-2 and TRBJ2-3, with D perhaps matching TRBD1 (5 bases). This CDR3 has 12 amino acids. Germline V gene sequence: CDR1 SGHAT, CDR2 FQNNGV. The V gene lost 5 bases and the J gene lost 3 bases, with 6 bases spanning the gap. The CDR3 DNA follows: TGTGCCAGCAGCCCAGGGACAGATACGCAGTATTTT. It is translated as CASSPGTDTQYF. The full variable domain, completed using reference TRBV11-2 and TRBJ2-3, is EAGVAQSPRYKIIEKRQSVAFWCNPISGHATLYWYQQILGQGPKLLIQFQNNGVVDDSQLPKDRFSAERLKGVDSTLKIQPAKLEDSAVYLCASSPGTDTQYFGPGTRLTVL.

The V gene is TRBV5-6, the J gene TRBJ1-2; D gene uncertain. Deletions cut 4 bases from V and 4 bases from J, with 11 bases between. CDR3 length: 13 residues. The V gene's germline CDR1 is SGHDT and CDR2 YYEEEE. The CDR3 region is CASSPPGTYGYTF. The CDR3, as DNA: TGTGCCAGCAGCCCCCCTGGAACCTATGGCTACACCTTC.